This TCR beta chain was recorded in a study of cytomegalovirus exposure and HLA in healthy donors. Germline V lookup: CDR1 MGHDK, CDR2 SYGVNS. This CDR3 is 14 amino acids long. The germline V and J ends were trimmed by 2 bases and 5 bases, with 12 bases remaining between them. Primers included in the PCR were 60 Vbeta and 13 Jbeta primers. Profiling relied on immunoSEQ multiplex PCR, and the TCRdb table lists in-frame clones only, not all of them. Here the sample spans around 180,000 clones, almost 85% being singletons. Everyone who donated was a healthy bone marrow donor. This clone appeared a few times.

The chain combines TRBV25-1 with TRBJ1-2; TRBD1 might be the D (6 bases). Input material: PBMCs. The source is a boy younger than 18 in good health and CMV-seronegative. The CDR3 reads CASSERYRDYGYTF. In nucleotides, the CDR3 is TGTGCCAGCAGTGAAAGGTACAGGGATTATGGCTACACCTTC.